A single sample is the source of the 19 T cell receptor beta chains below, sequenced in a study of shared clonotypes between healthy human individuals (dated by TCRdb to about 2020). Library generation was performed with the immunoSEQ multiplex PCR assay. What TCRdb holds here is the immuneACCESS table cut down to in-frame rearrangements. Part of the clones is not present; checked against another copy, under half of the missing clones reflect an unresolved V gene, and the others are unexplained. The sample table holds fewer than 2.5 million clones, of which 93% were seen once. The leading ten clones occupy roughly 0.39% of the sample. Sequenced: naive CD4+ T cells from PBMCs. The cell subset or site label, as the study defines it: CD45RA+ positively selected. These receptors originate from a man aged 18-30 years in good health. Some clones in this sample may be carry-over from other donors' samples.

V gene TRBV6-4 combines with J gene TRBJ2-1; 10 nucleotides agree with TRBD2. V shed 3 bases, J shed 9 bases, and the junction held 8 bases outside the gene matches. Germline V lookup: CDR1 MRHNA, CDR2 SNTAGT. This CDR3 contains 15 residues. CDR3 bases: TGTGCCAGCAGTGATCTCGCGGGACTAGCGAGTGAGCAGTTCTTC. Encoded protein: CASSDLAGLASEQFF.

This clone was seen a single time. The chain combines TRBV27 with TRBJ2-2, with D possibly matching TRBD2 (6 bases). V lost 5 bases and J 0 bases, leaving 13 bases between the germline ends. The V gene's germline CDR1 is MNHEY and CDR2 SMNVEV (reference sequence). The CDR3 extends over 16 amino acids. CDR3 coding DNA: TGTGCCAGCAGTCTAAACCGACTAGCGAACACCGGGGAGCTGTTTTTT. It specifies CASSLNRLANTGELFF.

This clone was recorded only once. This rearrangement joins TRBV11-2 to TRBJ2-7, with D perhaps matching TRBD2 (5 bases). The CDR3 loop spans 14 amino acids. Germline values: CDR1 SGHAT, CDR2 FQNNGV. Trimming cost V 5 bases and J 7 bases, with 18 bases left between them. The CDR3 loop reads CASSPRIGNFEQYF. CDR3 bases: TGTGCCAGCAGCCCCCGGATCGGGAACTTTGAGCAGTACTTC. Full variable domain (rest looked up from reference TRBV11-2 and TRBJ2-7): EAGVAQSPRYKIIEKRQSVAFWCNPISGHATLYWYQQILGQGPKLLIQFQNNGVVDDSQLPKDRFSAERLKGVDSTLKIQPAKLEDSAVYLCASSPRIGNFEQYFGPGTRLTVT.

As for this clone: Germline and junction disagree at one end, which may indicate a read error. V usage is TRBV5-1 and J usage is TRBJ2-1; TRBD2 matches 7 bases. CDR3 length: 15 residues. Per germline, CDR1 SGHRS and CDR2 YFSETQ. DNA of the CDR3: TGCGCCAGCACCTTGGGGACTACTAGCACCGATGAGCAGTTCTTC. This translates into CASTLGTTSTDEQFF.

As for this clone: The sample has other DNA sequences that encode this CDR3 too. This chain joins TRBV28 and TRBJ1-1; D is unresolved. Germline CDR1 is MDHEN and CDR2 is SYDVKM. V lost 4 bases and J lost 5, with 8 bases in between. The CDR3 is 12 amino acids. The CDR3 nucleotides read TGTGCCAGCAGTTCACTATGGACTGAAGCTTTCTTT. This translates into CASSSLWTEAFF.

With respect to this clone: Other DNA sequences in this sample translate to the same CDR3. The chain has TRBV29-1 and TRBJ2-5, with D possibly matching TRBD2 (5 bases). Germline lookup yields CDR1 SQVTM and CDR2 ANQGSEA. The V end was cut by 7 bases, the J end by 4 bases, with 13 bases between. CDR3 length equals 12 residues. Here the CDR3 reads CSGTSGTETQYF. DNA of the CDR3: TGCAGCGGGACTTCGGGTACAGAGACCCAGTACTTC.

The chain uses TRBV5-4 and TRBJ1-1; a weak D match, TRBD1 (5 bases). V was trimmed by 4 bases and J by 10 bases, leaving 26 bases between them. The CDR3 length is 16 residues. Germline CDR1 is SGHNT and CDR2 is YYREEE (reference sequence). CDR3 DNA: TGTGCCAGCAGCCCCTGGAGGGGCCCCACTCGGAGGGGAGCTTTCTTT. This translates into CASSPWRGPTRRGAFF.

V gene TRBV28 combines with J gene TRBJ2-1; TRBD1 aligns across 9 bases. With 4 bases clipped from V and 2 bases from J, the junction kept 12 bases outside the gene matches. Germline values: CDR1 MDHEN, CDR2 SYDVKM. The CDR3 spans 18 residues. In DNA form, the CDR3 reads TGTGCCAGCAGTTCTGAAGACAGGGGGTTTATACCCTACAATGAGCAGTTCTTC. It is translated as CASSSEDRGFIPYNEQFF.

The chain combines TRBV10-3 with TRBJ2-7; 8 bases line up with TRBD1. CDR1 and CDR2 from the germline V gene are ENHRY and SYGVKD. The J segment lost 5 bases and the V segment lost 5 bases, leaving 2 bases of the junction unmatched. CDR3 length equals 12 residues. CDR3 DNA sequence: TGTGCCATCAGTCCACAGGGGGACGAGCAGTACTTC. Protein: CAISPQGDEQYF.

Note on this clone: Other nucleotide sequences in the sample specify the same CDR3. The chain joins TRBV28 to TRBJ1-2; TRBD1 matches at 9 bases. The germline V gene encodes CDR1 MDHEN and CDR2 SYDVKM. Trimming removed 5 bases from V and 7 bases from J; junction bases left unmatched: 5. This CDR3 spans 13 amino acids. The CDR3 region has the DNA TGTGCCAGCAGTCGGGACAGGGTATCTGGCTACACCTTC. Residues: CASSRDRVSGYTF.

This clone showed up just once. The chain combines TRBV5-1 with TRBJ2-2; 7 nucleotides line up with TRBD2. The junction had 11 bases not matched to a gene; V was cut back by 0 bases and J by 6 bases. The CDR3 has 17 amino acids. Germline CDR1 reads SGHRS; CDR2 reads YFSETQ. CDR3 amino acids: CASSLDYLAGVSGELFF. The DNA for the CDR3 is TGCGCCAGCAGCTTGGATTATCTGGCGGGAGTTTCCGGGGAGCTGTTTTTT. Using reference TRBV5-1 and TRBJ2-2 for the parts outside the CDR3, the full variable domain is KAGVTQTPRYLIKTRGQQVTLSCSPISGHRSVSWYQQTPGQGLQFLFEYFSETQRNKGNFPGRFSGRQFSNSRSEMNVSTLELGDSALYLCASSLDYLAGVSGELFFGEGSRLTVL.

This chain links TRBV5-6 with TRBJ2-1, with D possibly TRBD2 on 6 matching bases. Trimming removed 4 bases at V and 8 bases at J, with 13 bases between. Per the germline V gene, CDR1 is SGHDT and CDR2 is YYEEEE. This CDR3 has 13 amino acids. The DNA of the CDR3 is TGTGCCAGCAGCCCACTCCGGAGGGATGAGCAGTTCTTC. Amino acid sequence: CASSPLRRDEQFF.

This chain uses TRBV18 with TRBJ2-5; D call uncertain. The CDR3 consists of 13 residues. Between the trimmed V and J ends, which lost 2 bases and 10 bases, there was a span of 14 bases. The germline V gene encodes CDR1 KGHSH and CDR2 LQKENI. The CDR3 loop is CASSPDPRRDQYF. The CDR3 region has the DNA TGTGCCAGCTCACCAGATCCTCGAAGGGACCAGTACTTC.

The chain is built from TRBV6-5 and TRBJ1-5, with TRBD1 matching 9 bases. Trimming cost V 11 bases and J 5 bases; bases outside gene matches: 4. The germline V gene has CDR1 MNHEY and CDR2 SVGAGI. The length of the CDR3 is 12 residues. This CDR3 reads CAGRTGDQPQHF. CDR3 nucleotide sequence: TGTGCCGGACGGACAGGGGATCAGCCCCAGCATTTT.

The chain joins TRBV7-8 to TRBJ1-1, with D uncertain. The CDR3 consists of 13 residues. Germline V gene data show CDR1 as SGHVS and CDR2 as FQNEAQ. Trimming removed 5 bases at V and 1 base at J, with 8 bases between. The CDR3 nucleotides read TGTGCCAGCAGCGTTAGGGAGAACACTGAAGCTTTCTTT. Its translation: CASSVRENTEAFF.

This chain links TRBV5-6 with TRBJ2-7; 10 nucleotides agree with TRBD2. The CDR3 loop spans 15 amino acids. Germline CDR1 and CDR2: SGHDT and YYEEEE. Trimming cost V 4 bases and J 5 bases; bases outside gene matches: 9. CDR3 in DNA: TGTGCCAGCAGCCCTAGCGGGAGTTGGGGAGACGAGCAGTACTTC. Protein sequence: CASSPSGSWGDEQYF.

The CDR3 region is CSARRTSGSYEQYF. The CDR3 nucleotides are TGCAGCGCGAGGCGGACTAGCGGATCCTACGAGCAGTACTTC. V is TRBV29-1 and J is TRBJ2-5, with 10 positions matching TRBD2. The J call may be incorrect, as the DNA end agrees better with TRBJ2-7. The CDR3 runs to 14 residues. The V gene's germline CDR1 is SQVTM and CDR2 ANQGSEA.

The chain carries TRBV5-1 and TRBJ2-3; D is undetermined. This CDR3 contains 16 residues. From germline, CDR1 is SGHRS and CDR2 YFSETQ. The V end lost 0 bases, the J end lost 6 bases, and 17 bases lay between the germline ends. The CDR3 here is CASSLGSSSFGDTQYF. The CDR3 DNA sequence: TGCGCCAGCAGCTTGGGTTCCAGCAGTTTTGGTGATACGCAGTATTTT.

CDR3 sequence: CASSPDRSFYEQYF. The CDR3 bases are TGTGCCAGCAGTCCAGATCGGTCATTCTACGAGCAGTACTTC. The gene calls are TRBV7-3 and TRBJ2-7; D is undetermined. Trimming took 6 bases from V and 3 from J, leaving 15 bases between them. The CDR3 covers 14 residues. The germline V gene encodes CDR1 SGHTA and CDR2 FQGTGA.